A single sample is the source of the 26 T cell receptor beta chains below, sequenced in a study of blood T cell repertoires in COVID-19. TCRdb's table, derived via immunoSEQ multiplex PCR, lists solely in-frame clones and lacks some. The profile covers 250,000 to 300,000 clones, with around four fifths appearing a single time and around 4.1% taken by the ten largest. Sequenced sample: PBMCs or T cells enriched from blood (not recorded which). The receptors originated from a man younger than 40 with acute COVID-19.

This clone has a single count. The chain employs TRBV9 and TRBJ1-1; a weak D match, TRBD1 (5 bases). Germline CDR1 and CDR2: SGDLS and YYNGEE. This CDR3 region has 12 residues. Trimming left V 4 bases short and J 7 bases short, with 11 bases between. Written as DNA, the CDR3 is TGTGCCAGCAGCCAGGCAGGGTTTGAAGCTTTCTTT. Residues: CASSQAGFEAFF.

This chain joins TRBV6-1 and TRBJ1-1; 7 nucleotides line up with TRBD1. V shed 3 bases, J shed 5 bases, and the junction held 3 bases outside the gene matches. The germline V gene encodes CDR1 MNHNS and CDR2 SASEGT. The CDR3 loop spans 13 amino acids. DNA for the CDR3: TGTGCCAGCAGTGACCGACAGGGAACTGAAGCTTTCTTT. Translation: CASSDRQGTEAFF.

The chain employs TRBV29-1 and TRBJ1-4; the D is unclear. Germline assignment: CDR1 SQVTM and CDR2 ANQGSEA. The V gene lost 6 bases and the J gene lost 10 bases, with 21 bases spanning the gap. The length of the CDR3 is 14 residues. The CDR3 loop is CSVALGAPKVKLFF. For the CDR3, the DNA is TGCAGCGTGGCCCTCGGAGCTCCGAAAGTAAAACTGTTTTTT. Supplemented by reference TRBV29-1 and TRBJ1-4, the full variable domain reads SAVISQKPSRDICQRGTSLTIQCQVDSQVTMMFWYRQQPGQSLTLIATANQGSEATYESGFVIDKFPISRPNLTFSTLTVSNMSPEDSSIYLCSVALGAPKVKLFFGSGTQLSVL.

This rearrangement joins TRBV6-5 to TRBJ2-4; no firm D call. The V and J ends lost 0 bases and 3 bases respectively, with 9 bases between them. CDR1 is MNHEY and CDR2 is SVGAGI in the germline V gene. This CDR3 spans 15 amino acids. The chain's CDR3 is CASSYSSQVKNIQYF. The CDR3 nucleotides read TGTGCCAGCAGTTACTCGAGTCAGGTCAAAAACATTCAGTACTTC.

The chain joins TRBV28 to TRBJ2-6, with no clear D. V was pared by 1 base and J by 0 bases, with 7 bases between. This CDR3 spans 16 amino acids. Germline V gives CDR1 MDHEN, CDR2 SYDVKM. The CDR3, as DNA: TGTGCCAGCAGTTTATCTGAGGCCTCTGGGGCCAACGTCCTGACTTTC. This encodes CASSLSEASGANVLTF.

V is TRBV18 and J is TRBJ1-3; D may be TRBD1 (5 bases). CDR3 length: 15 amino acids. Germline CDR1 reads KGHSH; CDR2 reads LQKENI. Trimming stripped 3 bases from V and 4 bases from J, with 13 bases between. CDR3 residues: CASSPGRVAGNTIYF. CDR3 bases: TGTGCCAGCTCACCTGGCAGGGTGGCGGGAAACACCATATATTTT.

This clone was picked up one time. The V and J genes are TRBV7-2 and TRBJ1-2; D possibly corresponds to TRBD1 (6 bases). Trimming pared 4 bases from V and 3 bases from J, leaving 15 bases between. The CDR3 contains 15 residues. Germline V gives CDR1 SGHTA, CDR2 FQGNSA. The DNA for the CDR3 is TGTGCCAGCAGCTCTTCGGCGGGGGCAGACTATGGCTACACCTTC. Encoded protein: CASSSSAGADYGYTF.

Regarding this clone: The sample holds other DNA sequences that translate to the same CDR3. This chain connects TRBV28 to TRBJ1-3; D may be TRBD1 (5 bases). The CDR3 contains 15 residues. Trimming removed 3 bases from V and 0 bases from J, with 9 bases in between. CDR1 MDHEN and CDR2 SYDVKM come from the germline V gene. The CDR3 nucleotides are TGTGCCAGCAGTTTGGGGGGGTTCTCTGGAAACACCATATATTTT. It codes for CASSLGGFSGNTIYF.

V usage is TRBV30 and J usage is TRBJ2-2; tentatively, D is TRBD2 (5 bases). V gave up 5 bases and J gave up 1 base, with 5 bases separating them. Looked up from germline, CDR1 is GTSNPN and CDR2 is SVGIG (reference sequence). The CDR3 runs to 12 residues. The CDR3 DNA follows: TGTGCCTGGCGGGAGAACACCGGGGAGCTGTTTTTT. As protein: CAWRENTGELFF.

In regard to this clone: At one of its ends the junction is not consistent with the germline gene, which may arise from a read error. The CDR3 protein is CASSPSGRAEQFF. For the CDR3, the DNA is TGTGCCAGCAGTCCGAGCGGGAGGGCTGAGCAGTTCTTC. The chain has TRBV5-1 and TRBJ2-1; 10 bases fit TRBD2. CDR1 is SGHRS, CDR2 YFSETQ, per germline. The CDR3 covers 13 residues. Based on the CDR3 plus reference TRBV5-1 and TRBJ2-1, the full variable domain is KAGVTQTPRYLIKTRGQQVTLSCSPISGHRSVSWYQQTPGQGLQFLFEYFSETQRNKGNFPGRFSGRQFSNSRSEMNVSTLELGDSALYLCASSPSGRAEQFFGPGTRLTVL.

The chain links TRBV18 to TRBJ1-6; unclear D gene. Trimming took off 0 bases at V and 7 bases at J, with 4 bases between the two ends. Germline CDR1 KGHSH, CDR2 LQKENI. The length of the CDR3 is 13 residues. The CDR3 DNA reads as TGTGCCAGCTCACCACCGGAGAATTCACCCCTCCACTTT. It yields the protein CASSPPENSPLHF.

A single count supports this clone. The J gene is TRBJ1-2, the V gene TRBV6-1; a weak D match, TRBD1 (5 bases). The germline CDR1 and CDR2 sequences are MNHNS and SASEGT. CDR3 length: 16 residues. V was trimmed by 3 bases and J by 3 bases, leaving 17 bases between them. As DNA, the CDR3 is TGTGCCAGCAGTGAGAGGCCGGGACTATCCTACTATGGCTACACCTTC. Its protein product is CASSERPGLSYYGYTF.

This chain links TRBV10-2 with TRBJ2-1; tentative D call: TRBD2 (6 bases). Per the germline V gene, CDR1 is WSHSY and CDR2 is SAAADI. CDR3 length: 14 amino acids. V gave up 5 bases and J gave up 8 bases, with 16 bases separating them. The CDR3 DNA reads as TGCGCCAGCAGTTTGGTACAGCCGGGGGATGAGCAGTTCTTC. Amino acid sequence: CASSLVQPGDEQFF.

V usage is TRBV7-6 and J usage is TRBJ1-1, with D possibly TRBD1 on 5 matching bases. The ends were cut back, 2 bases at V and 0 bases at J, with 7 bases in the middle. The CDR3 loop spans 14 amino acids. Germline V gene sequence: CDR1 SGHVS, CDR2 FNYEAQ. The CDR3 is CASSLQDMNTEAFF. The CDR3 DNA sequence: TGTGCCAGCAGCTTACAGGACATGAACACTGAAGCTTTCTTT.

J is TRBJ2-2 and V is TRBV4-2; TRBD2 is a possible D gene (5 bases). CDR1 is LGHNA, CDR2 YNFKEQ, per germline. V lost 6 bases, J lost 5 bases, and 7 bases lay in between. The CDR3 is 12 amino acids. CDR3 DNA sequence: TGTGCCAGCAGGAGGGAAACCGGGGAGCTGTTTTTT. Encoded protein: CASRRETGELFF.

The genes are TRBV7-2 and TRBJ1-3; 10 bases line up with TRBD1. The CDR3 sequence is 19 residues long. The V and J ends lost 4 bases and 4 bases, in that order; junction bases with no gene match: 16. The germline gives CDR1 SGHTA, CDR2 FQGNSA. This chain's CDR3 is CASSSGQGVLGASGNTIYF. Here the CDR3 DNA reads TGTGCCAGCAGCTCCGGACAGGGGGTCTTGGGGGCGAGCGGAAACACCATATATTTT.

The chain employs TRBV11-2 and TRBJ2-7, with 14 bases that match TRBD2. The CDR3 is 17 amino acids. CDR1 SGHAT and CDR2 FQNNGV come from the germline V gene. V was pared by 4 bases and J by 2 bases, with 7 bases of the junction left unmatched. CDR3 nucleotides: TGTGCCAGCAGCTATGGACAGGGACTAGCGGGAGCCTACGAGCAGTACGTC. Protein: CASSYGQGLAGAYEQYV.

This chain connects TRBV6-5 to TRBJ2-7; 11 bases are a match to TRBD1. The V gene end was trimmed by 8 bases and the J gene end by 4 bases; junction bases not matched to a gene: 4. The CDR3 consists of 13 residues. Per germline, CDR1 MNHEY and CDR2 SVGAGI. CDR3 nucleotide sequence: TGTGCCAGCGGACAGGGGGCGAAATACGAGCAGTACGTC. Protein product: CASGQGAKYEQYV.

The chain uses TRBV11-2 and TRBJ2-7; 9 bases align to TRBD1. The CDR3 is made up of 16 amino acids. V was clipped by 6 bases and J by 2 bases; unmatched bases: 11. CDR1 and CDR2 (germline): SGHAT, FQNNGV. CDR3: CASSITQGASTYEQYV. The CDR3 DNA reads TGTGCCAGCAGTATCACACAGGGGGCTTCCACCTACGAGCAGTACGTC.

V gene TRBV9 combines with J gene TRBJ2-5, with D perhaps TRBD2 (7 bases). Germline V gives CDR1 SGDLS, CDR2 YYNGEE. V gave up 2 bases and J gave up 1 base, with 15 bases separating them. This CDR3 comprises 16 residues. The CDR3 DNA is TGTGCCAGCAGCGTTCGGGGGGCGGGGACCCAAGAGACCCAGTACTTC. This gives the protein CASSVRGAGTQETQYF. Full variable domain (missing parts from reference TRBV9 and TRBJ2-5): DSGVTQTPKHLITATGQRVTLRCSPRSGDLSVYWYQQSLDQGLQFLIQYYNGEERAKGNILERFSAQQFPDLHSELNLSSLELGDSALYFCASSVRGAGTQETQYFGPGTRLLVL.

The genes are TRBV4-1 and TRBJ1-4; D might be TRBD1 (5 bases). The germline CDR1 and CDR2 sequences are MGHRA and YSYEKL. V dropped 1 base and J dropped 4 bases, with 7 bases sitting between them. The CDR3 length is 14 residues. This CDR3 is CASSQVGLNEKLFF. The CDR3 region has the DNA TGCGCCAGCAGCCAAGTGGGGCTTAATGAAAAACTGTTTTTT.

The V and J genes are TRBV28 and TRBJ2-1, with 9 bases identical to TRBD1. This CDR3 contains 15 residues. V lost 10 bases to trimming and J lost 9 bases; unmatched junction nucleotides: 16. The germline gives CDR1 MDHEN, CDR2 SYDVKM. CDR3 sequence (DNA): TGTGCCACCCTACCAGCGGGACAGGGAATCGGTGAGCAGTTCTTC. Residues: CATLPAGQGIGEQFF.

The chain carries TRBV27 and TRBJ2-1; 13 nucleotides align to TRBD2. CDR1 is MNHEY and CDR2 is SMNVEV in the germline V gene (reference sequence). The CDR3 is made up of 15 amino acids. The trim removed 5 bases at V and 6 bases at J, leaving 4 bases unmatched. CDR3 in DNA: TGTGCCAGCAGTACGGGACTAGCGGGGCGCAATGAGCAGTTCTTC. Translation gives CASSTGLAGRNEQFF.

This clone occurred once. The chain has TRBV14 and TRBJ1-2; 8 bases align to TRBD1. J gave up 8 bases and V 4 bases, and 12 bases lay outside the gene matches. Germline values: CDR1 SGHDN, CDR2 FVKESK. The CDR3 has 15 amino acids. CDR3 residues: CASSPLHRGTGGYTF. The CDR3 DNA is TGTGCCAGCAGCCCTCTCCACAGGGGGACTGGGGGCTACACCTTC. Together with reference TRBV14 and TRBJ1-2, the CDR3 gives the full variable domain: EAGVTQFPSHSVIEKGQTVTLRCDPISGHDNLYWYRRVMGKEIKFLLHFVKESKQDESGMPNNRFLAERTGGTYSTLKVQPAELEDSGVYFCASSPLHRGTGGYTFGSGTRLTVV.

This clone was observed a few times. This chain joins TRBV27 and TRBJ2-2; the D gene is possibly TRBD1 (5 bases). The germline gives CDR1 MNHEY, CDR2 SMNVEV (reference sequence). This CDR3 contains 15 residues. V lost 5 bases to trimming and J lost 5 bases, with 15 bases between them. CDR3 protein: CASSPNRTPTGELFF. The CDR3 region has the DNA TGTGCCAGCAGTCCGAACCGGACACCGACCGGGGAGCTGTTTTTT.

This chain links TRBV11-3 with TRBJ1-3; no clear D. The ends were cut back, 5 bases at V and 2 bases at J, with 16 bases in the middle. The CDR3 loop spans 16 amino acids. The germline gives CDR1 SGHNT, CDR2 YENEEA. The CDR3 coding sequence is TGTGCCAGCAGCCGGGATGGTAGGATTACTGGAAACACCATATATTTT. Translation: CASSRDGRITGNTIYF.